Following are 20 T cell receptor beta chains from one sample sequenced in a study of CD8+ T cells in alopecia areata. cDNA serving as the sequencing template came from extracted, reverse transcribed RNA. Sequencing was performed with immunoSEQ multiplex PCR; in TCRdb, only in-frame clones are kept and a portion is missing. The table has some 200,000 clones, roughly three fifths seen once. The sequenced material came from CD8+ T cells sorted from blood. The receptors here all came from a human donor in good health.

The chain employs TRBV5-1 and TRBJ1-2; D may be TRBD1 (6 bases). V lost 0 bases, J lost 6 bases, and 12 bases lay in between. Germline lookup yields CDR1 SGHRS and CDR2 YFSETQ. The CDR3 length is 14 residues. Written as DNA, the CDR3 is TGCGCCAGCAGCTTGGCCACAGGGAGTGATGGCTACACCTTC. This gives the protein CASSLATGSDGYTF.

The chain is built from TRBV7-9 and TRBJ2-2; D may be TRBD2 (6 bases). From germline, CDR1 is SEHNR and CDR2 FQNEAQ (reference sequence). With 4 bases removed from V and 4 bases from J, the gap between germline ends came to 10 bases. The CDR3 has 14 amino acids. CDR3 protein: CASSYTSSTGELFF. In DNA form, the CDR3 reads TGTGCCAGCAGCTATACTAGCAGCACCGGGGAGCTGTTTTTT.

This clone showed up just once. This rearrangement joins TRBV27 to TRBJ1-2; no reliable D call. Trimming cost V 5 bases and J 8 bases, with 18 bases left between them. There are 14 residues in the CDR3. Per germline, CDR1 MNHEY and CDR2 SMNVEV (reference sequence). The chain's CDR3 is CASSPGDRARGYTF. The CDR3 DNA reads as TGTGCCAGCAGTCCTGGGGATCGGGCTAGAGGCTACACCTTC.

In its sample, this clone was seen once. The V gene is TRBV4-1, the J gene TRBJ2-3, with TRBD2 identical over 8 bases. The CDR3 runs to 15 residues. The germline V gene has CDR1 MGHRA and CDR2 YSYEKL. The V and J ends lost 4 bases and 4 bases, in that order; junction bases with no gene match: 7. The CDR3 sequence: CASSPAGGRADTQYF. In nucleotides, the CDR3 is TGCGCCAGCAGCCCGGCGGGGGGACGGGCAGATACGCAGTATTTT.

This clone was seen only once. The chain links TRBV14 to TRBJ1-1; D is uncertain. Germline lookup yields CDR1 SGHDN and CDR2 FVKESK. This CDR3 spans 15 amino acids. Trimming removed 2 bases at V and 0 bases at J, with 10 bases between. CDR3 region: CASSQTTLMNTEAFF. The CDR3 coding sequence is TGTGCCAGCAGCCAAACGACACTGATGAACACTGAAGCTTTCTTT.

This clone appeared a single time. The chain couples TRBV30 to TRBJ1-1; no firm D call. The CDR3 extends over 11 amino acids. Germline-derived CDR1 and CDR2 are GTSNPN and SVGIG (reference sequence). Deletions cut 0 bases from V and 5 bases from J, with 4 bases between. The CDR3, as DNA: TGTGCCTGGAGTGTAACTACTGAAGCTTTCTTT. Translated, it gives CAWSVTTEAFF.

The V gene is TRBV5-4, the J gene TRBJ1-1; D remains ambiguous. Germline loops: CDR1 SGHNT, CDR2 YYREEE (reference sequence). There are 13 residues in the CDR3. The V end was cut by 0 bases, the J end by 7 bases, with 10 bases between. This CDR3 reads CASSLGLEIEAFF. Written as DNA, the CDR3 is TGTGCCAGCAGCTTGGGTTTGGAGATTGAAGCTTTCTTT.

The chain couples TRBV29-1 to TRBJ1-2, with 7 positions matching TRBD1. CDR3 length: 13 amino acids. Germline lookup yields CDR1 SQVTM and CDR2 ANQGSEA. The trim removed 3 bases at V and 2 bases at J, leaving 3 bases unmatched. CDR3 DNA sequence: TGCAGCGTTGAGCTACAGGGGAACTATGGCTACACCTTC. Protein: CSVELQGNYGYTF.

V usage is TRBV12-5 and J usage is TRBJ2-5; possibly TRBD1 or TRBD2 for D (5 bases each). This CDR3 contains 14 residues. V was shortened by 7 bases and J by 2 bases, with 14 bases between the two germline ends. Germline CDR1 and CDR2: LGHNT and FRNRAP. CDR3 DNA sequence: TGTGCTAGTGACTCAGGGACGGCACAAGAGACCCAGTACTTC. The encoded protein is CASDSGTAQETQYF.

The J gene is TRBJ2-1, the V gene TRBV5-1; TRBD2 matches 9 bases. The J segment lost 6 bases and the V segment lost 5 bases, leaving 12 bases of the junction unmatched. Germline V gives CDR1 SGHRS, CDR2 YFSETQ. The length of the CDR3 is 16 residues. CDR3 protein: CASSFLSGGYLNEQFF. CDR3 bases: TGCGCCAGCAGTTTCCTCAGCGGGGGGTACCTCAATGAGCAGTTCTTC.

This clone was observed a single time. This chain connects TRBV5-1 to TRBJ1-1; possibly TRBD1 for D (5 bases). Trimming took 2 bases from V and 2 from J, leaving 13 bases between them. The CDR3 loop spans 15 amino acids. Looked up from germline, CDR1 is SGHRS and CDR2 is YFSETQ. CDR3 DNA sequence: TGCGCCAGCAGCTTTGTACCGGGGGGAAACACTGAAGCTTTCTTT. Translating gives CASSFVPGGNTEAFF.

With regard to this clone: The identical CDR3 is also encoded by other nucleotide sequences in the sample. The V and J genes are TRBV27 and TRBJ2-1, with a possible D match to TRBD1 (5 bases). The CDR3 is 13 residues long. The V end was cut by 3 bases, the J end by 10 bases, with 13 bases between. Germline lookup yields CDR1 MNHEY and CDR2 SMNVEV (reference sequence). CDR3 bases: TGTGCCAGCAGTTTGGCACCGAAGGGGGAGCAGTTCTTC. The encoded protein is CASSLAPKGEQFF.

This chain uses TRBV18 with TRBJ2-5; no firm D call. CDR3 length: 14 amino acids. Trimming left V 0 bases short and J 5 bases short, with 10 bases between. Germline V gives CDR1 KGHSH, CDR2 LQKENI. The CDR3 DNA reads TGTGCCAGCTCACCACCCATCACTCTCGAGACCCAGTACTTC. This codes for CASSPPITLETQYF.

The chain joins TRBV30 to TRBJ2-5; 8 bases line up with TRBD2. The CDR3 is made up of 16 amino acids. Germline V gene lookup returns CDR1 GTSNPN and CDR2 SVGIG (reference sequence). Unmatched junction bases numbered 13, after V lost 2 bases and J lost 5 bases. The CDR3 bases are TGTGCCTGGAGTCCCACCGGTGCGGGGGGCCGGGAGACCCAGTACTTC. Amino acids: CAWSPTGAGGRETQYF.

This rearrangement joins TRBV11-3 to TRBJ1-1, with D uncertain. This CDR3 has 13 residues. V was clipped by 5 bases and J by 1 base, with 8 bases between them. In germline, CDR1 is SGHNT, CDR2 YENEEA. For the CDR3, the DNA is TGTGCCAGCAGCACGCCCAGGAACACTGAAGCTTTCTTT. Its protein product is CASSTPRNTEAFF.

The rearrangement joins TRBV11-2 to TRBJ2-3, with D perhaps matching TRBD1 or TRBD2 (5 bases each). The CDR3 is 12 residues long. V lost 5 bases and J lost 8, with 11 bases in between. CDR1 and CDR2 (germline): SGHAT, FQNNGV. The CDR3 DNA reads as TGTGCCAGCAGCGGGGGTCTTGCTACGCAGTATTTT. Translated, it gives CASSGGLATQYF.

This clone was picked up a small number of times. The same CDR3 can be traced to other DNA sequences in this sample. J is TRBJ2-7 and V is TRBV19, with D maybe TRBD1 (6 bases). V lost 5 bases and J 3 bases, leaving 11 bases between the germline ends. This CDR3 region has 13 residues. CDR1 is LNHDA, CDR2 SQIVND, per germline (reference sequence). The CDR3 spells CASSAGQSYEQYF. The CDR3 nucleotides read TGTGCCAGTAGTGCAGGACAGAGCTACGAGCAGTACTTC.

This chain uses TRBV10-3 with TRBJ2-1; either TRBD1 or TRBD2 may supply D (6 bases each). Germline values: CDR1 ENHRY, CDR2 SYGVKD. V was trimmed by 10 bases and J by 4 bases, leaving 20 bases between them. This CDR3 spans 15 amino acids. CDR3 DNA sequence: TGTGCCACAAGTAAGGGGGGCTCTTCGTACAATGAGCAGTTCTTC. It encodes CATSKGGSSYNEQFF.

The rearrangement uses TRBV5-1 and TRBJ1-2; a possible D gene is TRBD1 (5 bases). CDR3 size: 15 residues. Germline V gene data show CDR1 as SGHRS and CDR2 as YFSETQ. Trimming stripped 2 bases from V and 0 bases from J, with 11 bases between. CDR3 nucleotide sequence: TGCGCCAGCAGCTTCCGGGACCCTTCTAACTATGGCTACACCTTC. It is translated as CASSFRDPSNYGYTF.

The DNA for the CDR3 is TGTGCCAGCAGCTTAACACCCTACGAGCAGTACTTC. Protein: CASSLTPYEQYF. The rearrangement joins TRBV7-9 to TRBJ2-7, with D unclear. V was trimmed by 2 bases and J by 2 bases, leaving 4 bases between them. This CDR3 is 12 amino acids long. From germline, CDR1 is SEHNR and CDR2 FQNEAQ (reference sequence).